The 29 T cell receptor beta chains below come from one sample, sequenced in a study of beta chain features in type 1 diabetes. Isolated RNA was reverse transcribed in full, so expressed TCRB transcripts were sequenced. Clones were read by immunoSEQ multiplex PCR, and TCRdb kept only the in-frame ones, dropping some. The sample carries around 500,000 clones, more than 9.5% recorded once. The sequenced material came from naive CD4+ T cells from blood. The receptors originated from a woman younger than 30 in good health.

A word on this clone: Additional DNA sequences in this sample encode the identical CDR3. The rearrangement links TRBV9 to TRBJ2-3; D not certain. V gave up 0 bases and J gave up 4 bases, with 6 bases separating them. The CDR3 loop spans 13 amino acids. Germline CDR1 and CDR2: SGDLS and YYNGEE. CDR3 loop: CASSVGAPDTQYF. The DNA of the CDR3 is TGTGCCAGCAGCGTAGGAGCCCCAGATACGCAGTATTTT. The full variable domain, in which reference TRBV9 and TRBJ2-3 provide the parts outside the CDR3, is DSGVTQTPKHLITATGQRVTLRCSPRSGDLSVYWYQQSLDQGLQFLIQYYNGEERAKGNILERFSAQQFPDLHSELNLSSLELGDSALYFCASSVGAPDTQYFGPGTRLTVL.

A few counts support this clone. The same CDR3 is also encoded by other DNA sequences in this sample. The rearrangement joins TRBV29-1 to TRBJ1-1, with 8 positions matching TRBD1. V trimming: 5 bases; J trimming: 3 bases; junction bases outside the gene matches: 5. Germline V lookup: CDR1 SQVTM, CDR2 ANQGSEA. There are 13 residues in the CDR3. As DNA, the CDR3 is TGCAGCGTTACCAGGGGGCGCGACACTGAAGCTTTCTTT. This codes for CSVTRGRDTEAFF.

This clone was counted only a few times. This chain joins TRBV7-9 and TRBJ1-6; D gene uncertain. The CDR3 consists of 14 residues. V dropped 2 bases and J dropped 5 bases, with 7 bases sitting between them. Germline CDR1 and CDR2: SEHNR and FQNEAQ (reference sequence). The CDR3 loop reads CASSLWPNNSPLHF. In DNA, the CDR3 is TGTGCCAGCAGCTTATGGCCCAATAATTCACCCCTCCACTTT. The complete variable domain, with remaining parts taken from reference TRBV7-9 and TRBJ1-6, reads DTGVSQNPRHKITKRGQNVTFRCDPISEHNRLYWYRQTLGQGPEFLTYFQNEAQLEKSRLLSDRFSAERPKGSFSTLEIQRTEQGDSAMYLCASSLWPNNSPLHFGNGTRLTVT.

The rearrangement links TRBV29-1 to TRBJ2-5; D remains ambiguous. The CDR3 runs 12 residues. In germline, CDR1 is SQVTM, CDR2 ANQGSEA. Trimming pared 7 bases from V and 5 bases from J, leaving 14 bases between. CDR3 protein: CSALSALETQYF. Here the CDR3 DNA reads TGCAGCGCCCTATCAGCATTGGAGACCCAGTACTTC.

The chain recombines TRBV4-3 with TRBJ2-1; D call uncertain. The V and J ends lost 8 bases and 5 bases respectively, with 22 bases between them. The length of the CDR3 is 16 residues. CDR1 LGHNA and CDR2 YSLEER come from the germline V gene. The CDR3 nucleotides are TGCGCCAGCGCCTTATCTGGAACAATTAGGAACAATGAGCAGTTCTTC. Encoded protein: CASALSGTIRNNEQFF.

The V and J genes are TRBV7-2 and TRBJ2-6; tentative D call: TRBD1 (6 bases). V dropped 8 bases and J dropped 0 bases, with 20 bases sitting between them. Germline loops: CDR1 SGHTA, CDR2 FQGNSA. The CDR3 extends over 18 amino acids. The DNA of the CDR3 is TGTGCCAGCCCTCCTAAGTCCGGACAGTTCTCTGGGGCCAACGTCCTGACTTTC. Translated: CASPPKSGQFSGANVLTF.

The chain recombines TRBV7-2 with TRBJ2-3; 8 bases line up with TRBD2. The CDR3 covers 18 residues. V lost 0 bases to trimming and J lost 3 bases; unmatched junction nucleotides: 11. CDR1 and CDR2 (germline): SGHTA, FQGNSA. The CDR3 loop reads CASSLAAFAGGRTDTQYF. The CDR3 region has the DNA TGTGCCAGCAGCTTAGCCGCCTTTGCGGGGGGACGTACAGATACGCAGTATTTT.

This clone has just a few counts. This sequence joins TRBV7-9 and TRBJ2-5; D is perhaps TRBD1 (5 bases). V was cut by 1 base and J by 1 base, with 10 bases left in between. In germline, CDR1 is SEHNR, CDR2 FQNEAQ (reference sequence). CDR3 length: 15 amino acids. The CDR3 nucleotides read TGTGCCAGCAGCTTAGTTCCGACAGCCCAAGAGACCCAGTACTTC. It translates to CASSLVPTAQETQYF. The complete variable domain, with remaining parts taken from reference TRBV7-9 and TRBJ2-5, reads DTGVSQNPRHKITKRGQNVTFRCDPISEHNRLYWYRQTLGQGPEFLTYFQNEAQLEKSRLLSDRFSAERPKGSFSTLEIQRTEQGDSAMYLCASSLVPTAQETQYFGPGTRLLVL.

The genes are TRBV6-5 and TRBJ1-2, with TRBD1 identical over 7 bases. The V gene end was trimmed by 6 bases and the J gene end by 8 bases; junction bases not matched to a gene: 12. The CDR3 is made up of 14 amino acids. In germline, CDR1 is MNHEY, CDR2 SVGAGI. For the CDR3, the DNA is TGTGCCAGCAGAAACGTGGACAGGCCCCTAGGCTACACCTTC. The encoded protein is CASRNVDRPLGYTF.

This clone was observed a handful of times. CDR3 bases: TGTGCCACCAGCAGGGGTAGAACACATCGGCGGACCGGGGAGCTGTTTTTT. It translates to CATSRGRTHRRTGELFF. The V and J genes are TRBV15 and TRBJ2-2; D remains ambiguous. The CDR3 loop spans 17 amino acids. Germline V gene data show CDR1 as LNHNV and CDR2 as YYDKDF (reference sequence). V was trimmed by 3 bases and J by 5 bases, leaving 19 bases between them.

The rearrangement joins TRBV18 to TRBJ2-7; TRBD1 agrees at 7 bases. J gave up 1 base and V 3 bases, and 3 bases lay outside the gene matches. The germline CDR1 and CDR2 sequences are KGHSH and LQKENI. The CDR3 spans 14 residues. The CDR3 reads CASSPDRNSYEQYV. CDR3 DNA: TGTGCCAGCTCACCGGACAGGAATTCCTACGAGCAGTACGTC.

This chain uses TRBV29-1 with TRBJ1-2; D unclear. V dropped 7 bases and J dropped 3 bases, with 12 bases sitting between them. CDR1 and CDR2 from the germline V gene are SQVTM and ANQGSEA. CDR3 size: 12 residues. The CDR3 reads CSAVAPDYGYTF. The CDR3 bases are TGCAGCGCGGTAGCGCCGGACTATGGCTACACCTTC.

This clone was seen more than once but under ten times. The chain is built from TRBV10-3 and TRBJ2-7; 11 bases map to TRBD2. V gave up 5 bases and J gave up 3 bases; unmatched junction bases: 3. This CDR3 contains 14 residues. Germline CDR1 and CDR2: ENHRY and SYGVKD. CDR3 in DNA: TGTGCCATCAGTTCGGGACTAGCGGACTACGAGCAGTACTTC. It is translated as CAISSGLADYEQYF.

The chain links TRBV15 to TRBJ2-5; D possibly uses TRBD1 or TRBD2 (5 bases each). Trimming removed 1 base from V and 9 bases from J, with 21 bases in between. Germline V gene sequence: CDR1 LNHNV, CDR2 YYDKDF (reference sequence). This CDR3 has 16 residues. This CDR3 reads CATSRGGTGTTEPQYF. The DNA of the CDR3 is TGTGCCACCAGCAGAGGAGGAACCGGGACCACGGAGCCCCAGTACTTC.

This sequence joins TRBV30 and TRBJ2-3; 8 nucleotides agree with TRBD1. This CDR3 region has 14 residues. V trimming: 3 bases; J trimming: 3 bases; junction bases outside the gene matches: 5. From germline, CDR1 is GTSNPN and CDR2 SVGIG (reference sequence). The CDR3 DNA follows: TGTGCCTGGAGCCGGGACAGGATTACAGATACGCAGTATTTT. Protein sequence: CAWSRDRITDTQYF.

V is TRBV5-1 and J is TRBJ2-1; 11 bases line up with TRBD2. The trim removed 4 bases at V and 4 bases at J, leaving 4 bases unmatched. Germline lookup yields CDR1 SGHRS and CDR2 YFSETQ. This CDR3 has 15 amino acids. The CDR3 DNA reads TGCGCCAGCAGCCAGACTAGCGGGGAGTACAATGAGCAGTTCTTC. Translated, it gives CASSQTSGEYNEQFF.

This clone has only a few counts. This sequence joins TRBV6-5 and TRBJ2-3; either TRBD1 or TRBD2 may fit D (5 bases each). Trimming cost V 5 bases and J 4 bases, with 13 bases left between them. Per the germline V gene, CDR1 is MNHEY and CDR2 is SVGAGI. The CDR3 totals 14 residues. The CDR3, as DNA: TGTGCCAGCAGTACCAGGGCGGAGGCAGATACGCAGTATTTT. Protein product: CASSTRAEADTQYF.

The V gene is TRBV28, the J gene TRBJ1-5; D is unresolved. V was trimmed by 7 bases and J by 1 base, leaving 23 bases between them. The length of the CDR3 is 18 residues. The germline CDR1 and CDR2 sequences are MDHEN and SYDVKM. CDR3 amino acids: CASTTVPSGIRSNQPQHF. CDR3 DNA: TGTGCCAGCACCACAGTCCCGTCGGGGATAAGGAGCAATCAGCCCCAGCATTTT.

This clone has only a few counts. The rearrangement uses TRBV10-3 and TRBJ2-3; D tentatively fits TRBD1 or TRBD2 (5 bases each). V was shortened by 11 bases and J by 4 bases, with 10 bases between the two germline ends. Germline V lookup: CDR1 ENHRY, CDR2 SYGVKD. The CDR3 covers 11 residues. In DNA form, the CDR3 reads TGTGCCTCCGGGGCCGCAGATACGCAGTATTTT. It specifies CASGAADTQYF.

This clone was counted only a few times. The chain is built from TRBV30 and TRBJ2-3; TRBD2 matches 9 bases. CDR1 GTSNPN and CDR2 SVGIG come from the germline V gene (reference sequence). The CDR3 is made up of 15 amino acids. V lost 1 base, J lost 10 bases, and 12 bases stayed unmatched. CDR3 residues: CAWSGREGRPYSQYF. As DNA, the CDR3 is TGTGCCTGGAGTGGGCGGGAGGGCCGGCCTTATTCGCAGTATTTT.

This clone was seen a handful of times. The J gene is TRBJ2-7, the V gene TRBV15; the match to TRBD1 covers 7 bases. The CDR3 has 14 residues. Germline-derived CDR1 and CDR2 are LNHNV and YYDKDF (reference sequence). V lost 3 bases, J lost 3 bases, and 5 bases stayed unmatched. As DNA, the CDR3 is TGTGCCACCAGCAGCCGGGACAGATACTACGAGCAGTACTTC. Protein sequence: CATSSRDRYYEQYF. Supplemented by reference TRBV15 and TRBJ2-7, the full variable domain reads DAMVIQNPRYQVTQFGKPVTLSCSQTLNHNVMYWYQQKSSQAPKLLFHYYDKDFNNEADTPDNFQSRRPNTSFCFLDIRSPGLGDTAMYLCATSSRDRYYEQYFGPGTRLTVT.

This chain links TRBV7-2 with TRBJ1-1, with D perhaps matching TRBD1 (6 bases). The CDR3 loop spans 14 amino acids. CDR1 and CDR2 (germline): SGHTA, FQGNSA. V was pared by 5 bases and J by 5 bases, with 15 bases between. The CDR3 loop is CASSPPGVLTEAFF. CDR3 DNA sequence: TGTGCCAGCAGCCCACCAGGGGTCTTGACTGAAGCTTTCTTT. Complete variable domain (other parts from reference TRBV7-2 and TRBJ1-1): GAGVSQSPSNKVTEKGKDVELRCDPISGHTALYWYRQSLGQGLEFLIYFQGNSAPDKSGLPSDRFSAERTGGSVSTLTIQRTQQEDSAVYLCASSPPGVLTEAFFGQGTRLTVV.

The gene calls are TRBV27 and TRBJ1-2; D gene uncertain. V was shortened by 3 bases and J by 7 bases, with 15 bases between the two germline ends. Germline lookup yields CDR1 MNHEY and CDR2 SMNVEV (reference sequence). The CDR3 loop spans 14 amino acids. For the CDR3, the DNA is TGTGCCAGCAGTTTTTCCCCGACATCTTCTGGCTACACCTTC. Protein sequence: CASSFSPTSSGYTF.

The chain carries TRBV7-2 and TRBJ1-5; 9 bases align to TRBD1. The V gene end was trimmed by 5 bases and the J gene end by 3 bases; junction bases not matched to a gene: 8. The CDR3 length is 16 residues. CDR1 and CDR2 (germline): SGHTA, FQGNSA. The CDR3 nucleotides are TGTGCCAGCAGCGCCCAGGGACAGGGAATCAATCAGCCCCAGCATTTT. This codes for CASSAQGQGINQPQHF. Together with reference TRBV7-2 and TRBJ1-5, the CDR3 gives the full variable domain: GAGVSQSPSNKVTEKGKDVELRCDPISGHTALYWYRQSLGQGLEFLIYFQGNSAPDKSGLPSDRFSAERTGGSVSTLTIQRTQQEDSAVYLCASSAQGQGINQPQHFGDGTRLSIL.

This clone was detected only a few times. The chain employs TRBV7-9 and TRBJ1-1; the D gene is possibly TRBD1 (6 bases). There are 15 residues in the CDR3. Trimming cost V 5 bases and J 9 bases, with 22 bases left between them. Germline V gives CDR1 SEHNR, CDR2 FQNEAQ (reference sequence). CDR3 nucleotide sequence: TGTGCCAGCAGCCCGGTTCCGGGGGCGCTCAGGCAAGCTTTCTTT. It is translated as CASSPVPGALRQAFF.

About this clone itself: The same CDR3 arises from other DNA sequences in this sample as well. The rearrangement links TRBV7-2 to TRBJ2-3, with D perhaps matching TRBD1 (5 bases). Per the germline V gene, CDR1 is SGHTA and CDR2 is FQGNSA. V lost 0 bases and J lost 4, with 5 bases in between. This CDR3 contains 13 residues. CDR3 sequence (DNA): TGTGCCAGCAGCTTAGCCAGGGCAGATACGCAGTATTTT. Protein product: CASSLARADTQYF.

This clone has a handful of counts. The chain links TRBV7-2 to TRBJ1-6; 10 nucleotides match TRBD1. Germline CDR1 SGHTA, CDR2 FQGNSA. V lost 0 bases to trimming and J lost 7 bases; unmatched junction nucleotides: 6. This CDR3 has 17 residues. CDR3 DNA sequence: TGTGCCAGCAGCTTAGCCCCTCCGGGACAGGGGAATTCACCCCTCCACTTT. Its translation: CASSLAPPGQGNSPLHF.

This clone has only a few counts. The chain couples TRBV9 to TRBJ1-1; D not resolved. From germline, CDR1 is SGDLS and CDR2 YYNGEE. The CDR3 has 13 residues. V was shortened by 0 bases and J by 6 bases, with 9 bases between the two germline ends. This CDR3 is CASSVEVRSEAFF. The DNA for the CDR3 is TGTGCCAGCAGCGTAGAGGTCCGCTCTGAAGCTTTCTTT.

In its sample, this clone was seen a few times. The V and J genes are TRBV9 and TRBJ2-1; D is ambiguous. Between the trimmed V and J ends, which lost 4 bases and 2 bases, there was a span of 13 bases. The CDR3 has 15 amino acids. Germline V gives CDR1 SGDLS, CDR2 YYNGEE. CDR3 sequence: CASSPDGNTYNEQFF. CDR3 DNA sequence: TGTGCCAGCAGCCCCGACGGAAATACCTACAATGAGCAGTTCTTC.